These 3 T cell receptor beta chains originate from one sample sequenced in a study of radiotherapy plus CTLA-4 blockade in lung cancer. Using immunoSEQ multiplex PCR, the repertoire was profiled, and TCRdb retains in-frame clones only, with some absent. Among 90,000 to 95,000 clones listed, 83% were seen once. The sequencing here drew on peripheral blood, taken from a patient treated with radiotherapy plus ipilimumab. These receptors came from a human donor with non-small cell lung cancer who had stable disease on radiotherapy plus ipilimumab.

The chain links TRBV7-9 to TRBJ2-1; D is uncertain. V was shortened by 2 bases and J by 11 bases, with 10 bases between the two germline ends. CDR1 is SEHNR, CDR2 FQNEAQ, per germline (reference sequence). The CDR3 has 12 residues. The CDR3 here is CASSLRLSKQFF. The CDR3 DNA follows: TGTGCCAGCAGCTTACGACTCTCTAAGCAGTTCTTC.

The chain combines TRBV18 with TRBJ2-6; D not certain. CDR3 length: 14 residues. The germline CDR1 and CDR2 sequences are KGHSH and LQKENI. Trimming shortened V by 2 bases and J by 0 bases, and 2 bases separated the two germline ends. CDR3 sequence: CASSPNSGANVLTF. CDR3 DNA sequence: TGTGCCAGCTCACCAAACTCTGGGGCCAACGTCCTGACTTTC. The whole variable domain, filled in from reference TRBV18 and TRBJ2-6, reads NAGVMQNPRHLVRRRGQEARLRCSPMKGHSHVYWYRQLPEEGLKFMVYLQKENIIDESGMPKERFSAEFPKEGPSILRIQQVVRGDSAAYFCASSPNSGANVLTFGAGSRLTVL.

DNA for the CDR3: TGTGCCAGCAGTTTACTGGCGGGGGGGAGCTCCTACAATGAGCAGTTCTTC. Protein sequence: CASSLLAGGSSYNEQFF. The rearrangement joins TRBV28 to TRBJ2-1; 9 nucleotides match TRBD2. The CDR3 covers 17 residues. Unmatched junction bases numbered 5, after V lost 2 bases and J lost 0 bases. Germline V gene sequence: CDR1 MDHEN, CDR2 SYDVKM.